The sequence of this T cell receptor (beta chain) was determined in a study of blood T cell repertoires in COVID-19 (dated by TCRdb to the early 2020s). For the study in its entirety: Collaborator samples came from the United States, Italy and Spain and covered acute and convalescent phases of COVID-19. The material from the prospective study consisted of cDNA or gDNA derived from T cells, B-cell-depleted T cells, or PBMCs. Subjects who had been exposed to COVID-19, were actively infected with it, or had recovered from it provided the deeply sampled blood TCRbeta repertoires that made up the dataset. The repertoires were released in a freely available public database meant as a resource for research on the immune response to SARS-CoV-2. Samples were obtained from the ongoing ImmuneRACE study (first 160 participants) and from over 1,000 subjects provided by 6 global collaborators. A de-identified subject ID, COVID-19 status, age in years and sex were almost always included in the sample metadata. Where available, HLA class I and class II types were taken from metadata supplied by the sample provider and were not determined by assay-based typing. The research as a whole found: The quantity of clinical and demographic metadata differed by source and by participant and was supplied without curation.

The collaborating institutions used their own protocols to collect whole blood in K2EDTA tubes. For TCRbeta analysis, collaborator samples were shipped as frozen whole blood, as isolated PBMCs, or as DNA extracted from either sample type. CDR1 LGHDT and CDR2 YNNKEL are derived from the germline V gene (reference sequence). The CDR3 contains 14 residues, cysteine and phenylalanine counted. Only CDR3 DNA is held: 42 bases, read in frame from base 1. V is pruned by 4 bases and J by 7 bases, leaving 8 bases of the junction without a gene match. This clone was detected a few times. What this receptor recognizes is not known. No much larger clone is present one base from it, and per-base qualities are unavailable. TCRbeta CDR3 regions were amplified from genomic DNA by means of the immunoSEQ Assay, a bias-controlled multiplex PCR. Regarding the original processing steps: The number of nucleated cells in each sample was estimated from the amplification of reference gene primers within the assay. To quantify the absolute abundance of each unique TCRbeta CDR3 rearrangement, sequence reads were collapsed and filtered. For each sample, productive Simpson clonality was calculated as the square root of Simpson's diversity index across productive rearrangements. TCRdb carries this immuneACCESS record with in-frame sequences only. Its versions omit some clonotypes, under half of them owing to an unresolved V gene in the studies checked, with the rest unexplained. V and J calls and clone size are copied from that table; D and trimming were computed from the DNA. This sample holds about 20,000 clones; about 87% were observed only once. The ten most abundant clones make up under 4% of the sample.

Sequencing input: peripheral blood. This sequence originates from a human donor in a cohort sampled during active COVID-19. Recombination joined TRBV3-1 (or the pseudogene TRBV3-2) with TRBJ1-2; the central 8 bases match TRBD1. The CDR3 protein: CASSPGPGGGGYTF. The DNA reads TGTGCCAGCAGCCCTGGGCCAGGGGGCGGTGGCTACACCTTC.